The 9 T cell receptor beta chains given below trace back to one sample, sequenced in a study of molecular identifiers for immune sequencing clone quantification. TCRdb recomputed calls from the PCR reads with MiXCR, one row per CDR3 protein. The sample carries around 480,000 distinct CDR3 sequences, about 25% recorded once. The sequencing sample was made of naive CD8+ T cells from blood, with Jurkat cell RNA spiked in. Subset given: FACS-sorted CD8+CD4-CCR7+CD45RA+ naive T cells. The receptors originated from a human donor in good health. Some libraries in this study had Jurkat cell RNA spiked in.

This clonotype has only a few counts. V and J are TRBV2 and TRBJ1-2; a weak D match, TRBD1 (5 bases). V dropped 6 bases and J dropped 1 base, with 18 bases sitting between them. Germline loops: CDR1 SNHLY, CDR2 FYNNEI. The CDR3 loop spans 16 amino acids. CDR3 DNA sequence: TGTGCCAGCAGCGGGTTAGAAAGGGGAAATAACTATGGCTACACCTTC. Its protein product is CASSGLERGNNYGYTF. Full variable domain (rest looked up from reference TRBV2 and TRBJ1-2): EPEVTQTPSHQVTQMGQEVILRCVPISNHLYFYWYRQILGQKVEFLVSFYNNEISEKSEIFDDQFSVERPDGSNFTLKIRSTKLEDSAMYFCASSGLERGNNYGYTFGSGTRLTVV.

This clonotype was seen more than once but under ten times. The chain recombines TRBV7-9 with TRBJ1-1; unclear D gene. Trimming removed 0 bases from V and 6 bases from J, with 8 bases in between. The germline CDR1 and CDR2 sequences are SEHNR and FQNEAQ (reference sequence). The CDR3 is made up of 13 amino acids. The CDR3 region is CASSLARSPEAFF. In nucleotides, the CDR3 is TGTGCCAGCAGCTTAGCGCGTAGCCCTGAAGCTTTCTTT.

As to this clonotype: A much bigger clone sits one base away, suggesting this may be a read error. The chain joins TRBV4-3 to TRBJ1-4; 7 nucleotides match TRBD1. The CDR3 spans 15 residues. Germline values: CDR1 LGHNA, CDR2 YSLEER. Here the CDR3 reads CAGSQEAGGDEKLFF. In DNA form, the CDR3 reads TGCGCCGGCAGCCAAGAAGCAGGGGGGGATGAAAAACTGTTTTTT.

V usage is TRBV7-9 and J usage is TRBJ2-2; D gene ambiguous. CDR1 and CDR2 (germline): SEHNR, FQNEAQ (reference sequence). Trimming took off 7 bases at V and 1 base at J, with 10 bases between the two ends. This CDR3 is 14 amino acids long. This chain's CDR3 is CASNPQENTGELFF. The CDR3 nucleotides read TGTGCCAGCAACCCCCAAGAGAACACCGGGGAGCTGTTTTTT.

The rearrangement links TRBV5-3 to TRBJ2-7; D is ambiguous. TRBV5-3 is flagged as an ORF with uncertain function. The V gene lost 8 bases and the J gene lost 3 bases, with 18 bases spanning the gap. The CDR3 sequence is 14 residues long. The CDR3 spells CASSLTEFGYEQYF. In DNA form, the CDR3 reads TGTGCCAGCAGCCTCACGGAGTTTGGCTACGAGCAGTACTTC.

This clonotype was seen ten or more times. This chain joins TRBV6-1 and TRBJ2-7; tentative D call: TRBD2 (5 bases). Germline V lookup: CDR1 MNHNS, CDR2 SASEGT. V was trimmed by 6 bases and J by 4 bases, leaving 7 bases between them. This CDR3 region has 11 residues. The CDR3 DNA reads TGTGCCAGCAGCGGCGGGTACGAGCAGTACTTC. Protein: CASSGGYEQYF.

This clonotype was observed a handful of times. The chain carries TRBV14 and TRBJ2-2; no firm D call. In germline, CDR1 is SGHDN, CDR2 FVKESK. V was shortened by 3 bases and J by 4 bases, with 9 bases between the two germline ends. This CDR3 comprises 14 residues. CDR3 sequence reads: CASSQDPFTGELFF. The CDR3 DNA reads TGTGCCAGCAGCCAGGACCCATTCACCGGGGAGCTGTTTTTT.

This CDR3 reads CASSQGPGENYGYTF. DNA for the CDR3: TGCGCCAGCAGCCAAGGTCCGGGGGAGAACTATGGCTACACCTTC. V and J are TRBV4-1 and TRBJ1-2; D might be TRBD1 (5 bases). CDR1 and CDR2 (germline): MGHRA, YSYEKL. V lost 1 base, J lost 2 bases, and 11 bases lay in between. The CDR3 spans 15 residues.

The rearrangement joins TRBV29-1 to TRBJ2-1, with D unclear. Trimming pared 3 bases from V and 2 bases from J, leaving 8 bases between. CDR3 size: 13 residues. Germline V gives CDR1 SQVTM, CDR2 ANQGSEA. The CDR3 reads CSVDADTYNEQFF. DNA of the CDR3: TGCAGCGTTGATGCTGACACCTACAATGAGCAGTTCTTC.